This TCR beta chain comes out of a study of blood T cell repertoires in COVID-19. For the study at large: The samples span acute and convalescent COVID-19 from the United States, Italy and Spain. Sources were T cells, B-cell-depleted T cells, or PBMCs; the material itself was cDNA or gDNA.

Study processing details: Counts of nucleated cells, estimated from reference gene primer amplification, were obtained. This table comes from immunoSEQ multiplex PCR, and its TCRdb copy is limited to in-frame clones, with some not included. The DNA gave D and trimming, while V, J and clone size come from that table. This repertoire shows about 120,000 clones, around nine tenths found once; its top ten account for 0.75% to 0.9%. CDR1 SQVTM and CDR2 ANQGSEA come from the germline V gene. Trimming cost V 6 bases and J 1 base, with 7 bases left between them. The CDR3 sequence is 12 residues long. This chain uses TRBV29-1 with TRBJ1-3; D unresolved. This clonotype was sampled from a woman between 50 and 59 years old with active or convalescent COVID-19. Sequenced material: peripheral blood. The CDR3: CSVGGSGNTIYF. CDR3 sequence (DNA): TGCAGCGTCGGAGGATCTGGAAACACCATATATTTT.